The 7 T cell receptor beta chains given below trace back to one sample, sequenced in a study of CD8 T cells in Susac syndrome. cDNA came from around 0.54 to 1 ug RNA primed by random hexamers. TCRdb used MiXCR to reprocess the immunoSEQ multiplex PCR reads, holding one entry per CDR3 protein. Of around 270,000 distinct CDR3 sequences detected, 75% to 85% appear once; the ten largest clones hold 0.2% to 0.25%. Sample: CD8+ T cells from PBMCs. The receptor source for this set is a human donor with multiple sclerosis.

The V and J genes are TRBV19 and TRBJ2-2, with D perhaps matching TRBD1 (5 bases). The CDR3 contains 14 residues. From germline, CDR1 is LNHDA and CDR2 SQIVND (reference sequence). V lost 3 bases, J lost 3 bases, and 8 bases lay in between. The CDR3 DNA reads TGTGCCAGTAGTATTGACAGCTACACCGGGGAGCTGTTTTTT. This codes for CASSIDSYTGELFF.

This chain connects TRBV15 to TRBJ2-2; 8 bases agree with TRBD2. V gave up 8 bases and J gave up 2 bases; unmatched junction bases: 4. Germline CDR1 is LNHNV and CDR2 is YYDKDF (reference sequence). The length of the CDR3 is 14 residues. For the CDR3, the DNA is TGTGCCACCTCCACTAGCGGCAACACCGGGGAGCTGTTTTTT. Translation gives CATSTSGNTGELFF.

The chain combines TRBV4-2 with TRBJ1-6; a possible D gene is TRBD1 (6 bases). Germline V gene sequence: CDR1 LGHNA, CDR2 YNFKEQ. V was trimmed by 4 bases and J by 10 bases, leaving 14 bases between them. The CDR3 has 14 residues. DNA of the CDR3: TGTGCCAGCAGCCTTGCCACAGGGCACTCACCCCTCCACTTT. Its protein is CASSLATGHSPLHF.

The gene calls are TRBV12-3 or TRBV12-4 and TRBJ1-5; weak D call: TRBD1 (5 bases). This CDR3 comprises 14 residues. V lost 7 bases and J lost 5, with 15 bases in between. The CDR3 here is CASTSGHTYQPQHF. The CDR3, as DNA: TGTGCCAGCACCTCGGGGCATACTTATCAGCCCCAGCATTTT.

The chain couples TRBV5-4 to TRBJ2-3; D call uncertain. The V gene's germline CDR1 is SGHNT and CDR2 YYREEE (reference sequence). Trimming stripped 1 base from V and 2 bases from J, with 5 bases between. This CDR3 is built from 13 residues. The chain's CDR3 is CASSLSTTDTQYF. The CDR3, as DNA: TGTGCCAGCAGCTTGTCGACCACAGATACGCAGTATTTT.

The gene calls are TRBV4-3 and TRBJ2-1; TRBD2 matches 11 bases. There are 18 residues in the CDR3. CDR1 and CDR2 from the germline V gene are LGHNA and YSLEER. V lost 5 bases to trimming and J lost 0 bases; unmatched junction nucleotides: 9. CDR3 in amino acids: CASSVGTSGPSSYNEQFF. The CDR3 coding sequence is TGCGCCAGCAGCGTCGGGACTAGCGGACCGAGCTCCTACAATGAGCAGTTCTTC.

CDR3 region: CASSQGQEQYF. For the CDR3, the DNA is TGTGCCAGCAGCCAAGGGCAGGAGCAGTACTTC. The chain uses TRBV14 and TRBJ2-7; D is undetermined. CDR1 is SGHDN and CDR2 is FVKESK in the germline V gene. The CDR3 is 11 residues long. Trimming removed 1 base at V and 7 bases at J, with 5 bases between.